The clone carrying this TCR beta chain was seen just once. Recruits, aged about 18 to 100 years, lived in 24 US areas. Cohorts were determined from participant-reported clinical history. Two negative PCRs, clearance, or symptom resolution had been documented for recovered Cohort 3 donors. The sample is drawn from a study of blood T cell repertoires in COVID-19. Per the original data handling: Amplification of reference gene primers provided the estimated nucleated cell counts. Clones were read by immunoSEQ multiplex PCR, and TCRdb kept only the in-frame ones, dropping some. V and J calls and clone size are as listed in that table; D and trimming were resolved from the DNA. Of about 130,000 clones in the sample, about 80% were seen once. Trimming cost V 6 bases and J 4 bases; bases outside gene matches: 3. This CDR3 has 13 residues. Germline CDR1 reads PRHDT; CDR2 reads FYEKMQ (reference sequence).

The sequencing sample was made of PBMCs or T cells enriched from blood (not recorded which). This chain connects TRBV13 to TRBJ2-3, with TRBD2 identical over 8 bases. The source of this sequence is a man aged 50-59 years who had recovered from COVID-19. CDR3 nucleotides: TGTGCCAGCAGTCGCGGGGGGTCAGATACGCAGTATTTT. As protein: CASSRGGSDTQYF.